Following are 14 T cell receptor beta chains from one sample sequenced in a study of blood T cell repertoires in COVID-19. The table came from immunoSEQ multiplex PCR; TCRdb's copy has only in-frame clones and leaves some out. The repertoire has about 330,000 clones, around 87% of them found once; the top ten carry about 5%. The sequenced sample consisted of PBMCs or T cells enriched from blood (not recorded which). These receptors came from a woman in her twenties or thirties who had recovered from COVID-19.

The V gene is TRBV2, the J gene TRBJ2-7, with D possibly being TRBD2 (6 bases). The CDR3 totals 13 residues. V gave up 7 bases and J gave up 2 bases, with 12 bases separating them. The germline gives CDR1 SNHLY, CDR2 FYNNEI. The CDR3 DNA sequence: TGTGCCAGCACCCGAGGAGGGACCTACGAGCAGTACTTC. Translated, it gives CASTRGGTYEQYF. The full variable domain, its missing parts supplied by reference TRBV2 and TRBJ2-7, is EPEVTQTPSHQVTQMGQEVILRCVPISNHLYFYWYRQILGQKVEFLVSFYNNEISEKSEIFDDQFSVERPDGSNFTLKIRSTKLEDSAMYFCASTRGGTYEQYFGPGTRLTVT.

The rearrangement uses TRBV2 and TRBJ2-7, with 9 nucleotides matching TRBD1. The J segment lost 3 bases and the V segment lost 4 bases, leaving 4 bases of the junction unmatched. Per the germline V gene, CDR1 is SNHLY and CDR2 is FYNNEI. The CDR3 has 14 residues. Here the CDR3 reads CASSADRGNYEQYF. The CDR3 DNA reads TGTGCCAGCAGTGCGGACAGGGGAAACTACGAGCAGTACTTC.

The V and J genes are TRBV6-5 and TRBJ2-5; 9 positions match TRBD2. Per germline, CDR1 MNHEY and CDR2 SVGAGI. The V segment lost 10 bases and the J segment 5 bases; nucleotides outside the gene matches: 14. The CDR3 contains 15 residues. The CDR3 here is CAILISGGQGETQYF. As DNA, the CDR3 is TGTGCCATCTTAATTAGCGGGGGTCAGGGGGAGACCCAGTACTTC.

J is TRBJ1-2 and V is TRBV18, with TRBD1 as a possible D gene (6 bases). V was shortened by 6 bases and J by 4 bases, with 21 bases between the two germline ends. Germline CDR1 and CDR2: KGHSH and LQKENI. The CDR3 is 16 amino acids. The chain's CDR3 is CASSPNPTGPFYGYTF. The CDR3 bases are TGTGCCAGCTCCCCTAATCCGACAGGACCTTTCTATGGCTACACCTTC.

V gene TRBV29-1 combines with J gene TRBJ1-2; D gene ambiguous. Germline CDR1 SQVTM, CDR2 ANQGSEA. V was clipped by 5 bases and J by 4 bases, with 14 bases between them. The CDR3 extends over 13 amino acids. The CDR3 here is CSVTGRMTYGYTF. Written as DNA, the CDR3 is TGCAGCGTTACTGGCAGGATGACCTATGGCTACACCTTC.

As to this clone: An end of the junction does not agree with germline; a read error may underlie this. V and J are TRBV4-1 and TRBJ1-5, with 10 bases that match TRBD1. The V gene's germline CDR1 is MGHRA and CDR2 YSYEKL. The CDR3 is made up of 16 amino acids. CDR3 in amino acids: CASSRRGQGNYQPQHF. CDR3 nucleotide sequence: TGCGCCAGCAGCAGGAGGGGACAGGGGAATTATCAACCCCAGCATTTT.

This rearrangement joins TRBV23-1 to TRBJ2-1, with a weak D call TRBD1 (5 bases). TRBV23-1 is labeled an ORF, and its function is uncertain. The length of the CDR3 is 17 residues. Trimming cost V 3 bases and J 6 bases, with 21 bases left between them. The CDR3 DNA follows: TGCGCCAGCAGTCAGACTCCAGGGTCCCTGCCCGGCAATGAGCAGTTCTTC. Translation: CASSQTPGSLPGNEQFF.

This chain uses TRBV29-1 with TRBJ2-3; 7 bases fit TRBD1. Trimming took 3 bases from V and 4 from J; bases not matched to a gene: 4. Germline V gene lookup returns CDR1 SQVTM and CDR2 ANQGSEA. The CDR3 loop spans 13 amino acids. The CDR3 here is CSVEAGGADTQYF. The CDR3 DNA sequence: TGCAGCGTTGAGGCAGGGGGAGCAGATACGCAGTATTTT.

CDR3 DNA sequence: TGTGCCAGCAGTTACTTCGCGAACACCGGGGAGCTGTTTTTT. Encoded protein: CASSYFANTGELFF. This chain uses TRBV6-5 with TRBJ2-2; D is undetermined. The length of the CDR3 is 14 residues. The germline V and J ends were trimmed by 1 base and 0 bases, with 3 bases remaining between them. The V gene's germline CDR1 is MNHEY and CDR2 SVGAGI.

The V and J genes are TRBV6-1 and TRBJ1-1, with D perhaps matching TRBD1 (6 bases). The V gene lost 3 bases and the J gene lost 9 bases, with 8 bases spanning the gap. This CDR3 region has 11 residues. The germline CDR1 and CDR2 sequences are MNHNS and SASEGT. CDR3 protein: CASSDRGKAFF. The CDR3 DNA reads TGTGCCAGCAGTGACAGGGGCAAAGCTTTCTTT.

The rearrangement links TRBV9 to TRBJ2-7; TRBD1 aligns across 7 bases. The CDR3 loop spans 15 amino acids. V was pared by 3 bases and J by 1 base, with 7 bases of the junction left unmatched. CDR1 SGDLS and CDR2 YYNGEE come from the germline V gene. Here the CDR3 DNA reads TGTGCCAGCAGCGGGGCGACAGGGTTTTCCTACGAGCAGTACTTC. Translated, it gives CASSGATGFSYEQYF.

The J gene is TRBJ1-5, the V gene TRBV28, with a weak D call TRBD1 (6 bases). V lost 6 bases and J lost 1, with 19 bases in between. The CDR3 spans 17 residues. Germline V gives CDR1 MDHEN, CDR2 SYDVKM. The CDR3 is CASRLIQGSGSNQPQHF. The CDR3 DNA sequence: TGTGCCAGCAGGCTAATACAGGGATCTGGGAGCAATCAGCCCCAGCATTTT.

The chain recombines TRBV5-6 with TRBJ1-2; 8 nucleotides line up with TRBD1. V gave up 2 bases and J gave up 3 bases; unmatched junction bases: 12. The CDR3 extends over 17 amino acids. Germline lookup yields CDR1 SGHDT and CDR2 YYEEEE. For the CDR3, the DNA is TGTGCCAGCAGCTTCATGTTGGGCAGGGGGCGGGACTATGGCTACACCTTC. Protein product: CASSFMLGRGRDYGYTF.

The J gene is TRBJ2-7, the V gene TRBV7-9; D ambiguous. CDR1 is SEHNR, CDR2 FQNEAQ, per germline (reference sequence). CDR3 length equals 15 residues. V was shortened by 5 bases and J by 3 bases, with 17 bases between the two germline ends. The DNA of the CDR3 is TGTGCCAGCAGCCCGTCGACACCACCGAGCTACGAGCAGTACTTC. Its protein product is CASSPSTPPSYEQYF.